The 3 T cell receptor beta chains in this list originate from one sample, sequenced in a study of blood T cell repertoires in COVID-19. Sequencing used immunoSEQ multiplex PCR; TCRdb keeps in-frame clones, though not all of them. The sample has roughly 68,000 clones; less than 90% are singletons. Specimen: peripheral blood. These receptors were taken from a woman aged 80 or older with acute or convalescent COVID-19.

The chain links TRBV5-6 to TRBJ1-1; D is unresolved. Trimming took 2 bases from V and 0 from J, leaving 14 bases between them. The CDR3 length is 16 residues. CDR1 is SGHDT, CDR2 YYEEEE, per germline. DNA for the CDR3: TGTGCCAGCAGCTTTAGAGGCGTGCAGATGAACACTGAAGCTTTCTTT. Amino acid sequence: CASSFRGVQMNTEAFF.

The chain uses TRBV6-5 and TRBJ2-1; 9 bases fit TRBD2. J was trimmed by 8 bases and V by 6 bases; bases with no gene match: 8. The CDR3 runs 14 residues. Per the germline V gene, CDR1 is MNHEY and CDR2 is SVGAGI. The CDR3 sequence: CASSWREGEDEQFF. The CDR3 region has the DNA TGTGCCAGCAGCTGGCGGGAGGGCGAGGATGAGCAGTTCTTC.

This clone occurred a few times. The chain carries TRBV14 and TRBJ1-4; maybe TRBD1 (5 bases). This CDR3 has 17 residues. Trimming shortened V by 0 bases and J by 4 bases, and 15 bases separated the two germline ends. Germline V gene data show CDR1 as SGHDN and CDR2 as FVKESK. The DNA for the CDR3 is TGTGCCAGCAGCCAAGATCAGGCGGGACTGCGTAATGAAAAACTGTTTTTT. Encoded protein: CASSQDQAGLRNEKLFF. The full variable domain, rest sourced from reference TRBV14 and TRBJ1-4, is EAGVTQFPSHSVIEKGQTVTLRCDPISGHDNLYWYRRVMGKEIKFLLHFVKESKQDESGMPNNRFLAERTGGTYSTLKVQPAELEDSGVYFCASSQDQAGLRNEKLFFGSGTQLSVL.